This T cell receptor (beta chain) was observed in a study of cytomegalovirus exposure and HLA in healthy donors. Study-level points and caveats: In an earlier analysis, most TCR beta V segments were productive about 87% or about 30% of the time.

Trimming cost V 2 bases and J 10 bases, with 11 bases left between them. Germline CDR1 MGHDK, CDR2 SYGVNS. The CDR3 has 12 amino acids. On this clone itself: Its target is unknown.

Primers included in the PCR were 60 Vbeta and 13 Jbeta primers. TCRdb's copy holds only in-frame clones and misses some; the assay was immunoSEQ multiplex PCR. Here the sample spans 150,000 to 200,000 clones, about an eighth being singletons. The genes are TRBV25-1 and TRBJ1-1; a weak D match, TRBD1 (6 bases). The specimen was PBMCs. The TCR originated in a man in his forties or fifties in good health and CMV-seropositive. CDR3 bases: TGTGCCAGCAGTGAACAGGGGCTGGGAGCTTTCTTT. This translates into CASSEQGLGAFF.